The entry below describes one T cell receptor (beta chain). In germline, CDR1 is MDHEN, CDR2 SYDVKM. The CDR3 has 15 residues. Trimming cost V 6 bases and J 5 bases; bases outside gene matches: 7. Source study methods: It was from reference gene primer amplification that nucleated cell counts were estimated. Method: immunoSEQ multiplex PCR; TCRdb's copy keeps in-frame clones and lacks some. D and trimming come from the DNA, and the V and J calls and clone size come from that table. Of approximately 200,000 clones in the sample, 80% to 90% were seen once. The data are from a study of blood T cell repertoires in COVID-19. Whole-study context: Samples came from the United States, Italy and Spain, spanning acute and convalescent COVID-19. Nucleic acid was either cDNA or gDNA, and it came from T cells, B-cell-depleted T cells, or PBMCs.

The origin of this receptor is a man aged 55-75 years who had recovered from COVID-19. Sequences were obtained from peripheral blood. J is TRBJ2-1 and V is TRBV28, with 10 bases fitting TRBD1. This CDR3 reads CASSGPGQGHNEQFF. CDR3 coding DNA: TGTGCCAGCAGCGGACCGGGACAGGGGCACAATGAGCAGTTCTTC.